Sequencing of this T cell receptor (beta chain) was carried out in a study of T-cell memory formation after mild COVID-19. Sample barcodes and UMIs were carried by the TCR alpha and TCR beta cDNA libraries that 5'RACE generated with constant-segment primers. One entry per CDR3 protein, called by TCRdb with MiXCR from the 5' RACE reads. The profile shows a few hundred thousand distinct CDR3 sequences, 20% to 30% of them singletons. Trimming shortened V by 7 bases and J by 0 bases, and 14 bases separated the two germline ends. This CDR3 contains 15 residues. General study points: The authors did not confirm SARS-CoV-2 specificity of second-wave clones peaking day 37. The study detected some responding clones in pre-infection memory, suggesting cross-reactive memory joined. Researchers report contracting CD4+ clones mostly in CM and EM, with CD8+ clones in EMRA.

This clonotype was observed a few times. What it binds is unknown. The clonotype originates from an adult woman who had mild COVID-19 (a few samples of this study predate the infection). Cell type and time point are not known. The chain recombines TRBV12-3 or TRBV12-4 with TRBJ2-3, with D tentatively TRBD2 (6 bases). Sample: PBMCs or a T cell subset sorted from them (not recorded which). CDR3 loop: CASTLGGTSTDTQYF. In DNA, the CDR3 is TGTGCCAGCACCCTCGGCGGGACTAGCACAGATACGCAGTATTTT.